Following are 22 T cell receptor beta chains from one sample sequenced in a study of spatial heterogeneity in lung cancer. General study results and limits: For expanded intratumoral alpha and beta TCRs, counts tracked tumor mutation counts.

Which antigens these TCRs recognize remains unknown. MiXCR, applied by TCRdb to the 5' RACE reads, yields one record per CDR3 protein. The table has roughly 10,000 distinct CDR3 sequences, under 10% seen once. Stated time point: sample taken at primary tumor resection. The material was lung tumor tissue, obtained at surgery. Receptors were obtained from a female donor with early-stage non-small cell lung cancer.

Note on this clonotype: This beta chain turned up in a library designed for alpha chains; as an off-target read, its abundance says little. The chain joins TRBV18 to TRBJ2-5; tentatively, D is TRBD1 (6 bases). The germline V and J ends were trimmed by 9 bases and 6 bases, with 17 bases remaining between them. The CDR3 is made up of 13 amino acids. Germline lookup yields CDR1 KGHSH and CDR2 LQKENI. CDR3 amino acids: CASFTTGAKTQYF. The CDR3 DNA sequence: TGTGCCAGTTTCACGACAGGAGCGAAGACCCAGTACTTC.

This clonotype was detected ten times or more. Within a library made for alpha chains, this beta chain is off target, and its count is uninformative. This rearrangement joins TRBV2 to TRBJ1-5; D remains unclear. From germline, CDR1 is SNHLY and CDR2 FYNNEI. The CDR3 loop spans 15 amino acids. The V end lost 6 bases, the J end lost 2 bases, and 14 bases lay between the germline ends. CDR3 sequence: CASRLQLSGNQPQHF. The CDR3 coding sequence is TGTGCCAGCAGATTACAGCTTTCGGGCAATCAGCCCCAGCATTTT.

In its sample, this clonotype is large. This beta chain slipped into a library made for alpha chains as a stray read, so its size is not meaningful. The chain has TRBV5-4 and TRBJ2-7, with 8 positions matching TRBD1. V shed 3 bases and J 1 base; nucleotides not matched to a gene: 6. Per germline, CDR1 SGHNT and CDR2 YYREEE (reference sequence). The CDR3 has 15 amino acids. The CDR3 nucleotides are TGTGCCAGCAGCTCCCCGACAGGGGCGTCCTACGAGCAGTACTTC. It translates to CASSSPTGASYEQYF.

This clonotype appeared a few times. This beta chain was picked up by a library intended for alpha chains and is off target, so its count carries little meaning. The rearrangement joins TRBV4-1 to TRBJ2-3; D gene unclear. The germline CDR1 and CDR2 sequences are MGHRA and YSYEKL. With 4 bases removed from V and 5 bases from J, the gap between germline ends came to 10 bases. This CDR3 contains 13 residues. CDR3 coding DNA: TGCGCCAGCAGCCCCGCCGGGCGAGATACGCAGTATTTT. Its translation is CASSPAGRDTQYF.

This clonotype is labeled as medium-sized. A library made for alpha chains picked up this beta chain off target, so its size means little. The chain carries TRBV5-1 and TRBJ1-5; a possible D gene is TRBD1 (5 bases). Germline V CDR1 and CDR2: SGHRS, YFSETQ. The CDR3 length is 13 residues. Trimming removed 0 bases from V and 7 bases from J, with 8 bases in between. The CDR3 is CASSLDGGQPQHF. DNA for the CDR3: TGCGCCAGCAGCTTGGACGGGGGGCAGCCCCAGCATTTT.

By proportion, this clonotype is medium-sized. A library made for alpha chains picked up this beta chain off target, so its size means little. The V call is TRBV7-9, the J call TRBJ1-2, with D possibly TRBD1 on 6 matching bases. V shed 3 bases and J shed 6 bases, with 11 bases lying between them. The CDR3 spans 13 residues. Germline CDR1 and CDR2: SEHNR and FQNEAQ (reference sequence). CDR3 amino acids: CASSLQTGNGYTF. CDR3 DNA sequence: TGTGCCAGCAGCTTGCAAACAGGGAATGGCTACACCTTC.

This clonotype was seen at least ten times. Within a library made for alpha chains, this beta chain is off target, and its count is uninformative. The J gene is TRBJ1-6, the V gene TRBV5-1; the match to TRBD1 covers 7 bases. V was pared by 4 bases and J by 6 bases, with 13 bases of the junction left unmatched. The CDR3 is 17 amino acids. In germline, CDR1 is SGHRS, CDR2 YFSETQ. CDR3 in DNA: TGCGCCAGCAGCGACATGACAGGGAGGGTTCCTAATTCACCCCTCCACTTT. Translation gives CASSDMTGRVPNSPLHF.

This clonotype was picked up many times. Since it is a stray read in a library aimed at alpha chains, this beta chain has a size that is not meaningful. The gene calls are TRBV3-1 and TRBJ1-5, with D uncertain. This CDR3 region has 13 residues. The germline CDR1 and CDR2 sequences are LGHDT and YNNKEL (reference sequence). The V gene lost 5 bases and the J gene lost 7 bases, with 12 bases spanning the gap. The CDR3 sequence: CASSDGPGQPQHF. The CDR3 nucleotides read TGTGCCAGCAGCGACGGACCGGGGCAGCCCCAGCATTTT.

In this sample, this clonotype turned up many times. This beta chain is a stray sequence in a library constructed for alpha chains; its clone size is not meaningful. V gene TRBV7-8 combines with J gene TRBJ2-1; TRBD1 aligns across 11 bases. This CDR3 contains 15 residues. CDR1 and CDR2 from the germline V gene are SGHVS and FQNEAQ. V gave up 2 bases and J gave up 9 bases; unmatched junction bases: 6. The CDR3 is CASSLRDRGFAEQFF. CDR3 sequence (DNA): TGTGCCAGCAGCTTACGGGACAGGGGGTTTGCTGAGCAGTTCTTC.

Notes on this clonotype: In a library made to pick up alpha chains, this beta chain is a stray read with a size that means little. The rearrangement links TRBV27 to TRBJ1-1; D is undetermined. The germline V gene encodes CDR1 MNHEY and CDR2 SMNVEV (reference sequence). Trimming took off 8 bases at V and 6 bases at J, with 13 bases between the two ends. CDR3 size: 12 residues. The CDR3 DNA is TGTGCCAGCCTAAGTGTGGGAGCTGAAGCTTTCTTT. Residues: CASLSVGAEAFF.

With regard to this clonotype: This beta chain is an unintended read in a library built for alpha chains; its size means little. V usage is TRBV5-1 and J usage is TRBJ2-7; 10 positions match TRBD2. CDR1 is SGHRS and CDR2 is YFSETQ in the germline V gene. This CDR3 spans 14 amino acids. Trimming took 3 bases from V and 2 from J; bases not matched to a gene: 2. The DNA of the CDR3 is TGCGCCAGCAGCTCAACTAGCGGGACCTACGAGCAGTACTTC. Translation gives CASSSTSGTYEQYF. Based on the CDR3 plus reference TRBV5-1 and TRBJ2-7, the full variable domain is KAGVTQTPRYLIKTRGQQVTLSCSPISGHRSVSWYQQTPGQGLQFLFEYFSETQRNKGNFPGRFSGRQFSNSRSEMNVSTLELGDSALYLCASSSTSGTYEQYFGPGTRLTVT.

Only a few counts were recorded for this clonotype. Being off target in a library aimed at alpha chains, this beta chain has a size of little meaning. The genes are TRBV6-5 and TRBJ2-5, with 12 bases fitting TRBD2. V lost 4 bases, J lost 4 bases, and 4 bases stayed unmatched. The V gene's germline CDR1 is MNHEY and CDR2 SVGAGI. This CDR3 contains 15 residues. In DNA form, the CDR3 reads TGTGCCAGCAGTTCTAGCGGGGGGGCAGGAGAGACCCAGTACTTC. Translation gives CASSSSGGAGETQYF.

This clonotype occurred many times. This beta chain appears as a stray read in a library generated for alpha chains; its size is not informative. This chain links TRBV14 with TRBJ2-1, with a tentative D call TRBD2 (6 bases). CDR3 size: 14 residues. Looked up from germline, CDR1 is SGHDN and CDR2 is FVKESK. V lost 3 bases to trimming and J lost 9 bases, with 15 bases between them. The CDR3 loop reads CASSHIGGKGEQFF. The CDR3 DNA is TGTGCCAGCAGCCATATCGGAGGGAAGGGTGAGCAGTTCTTC.

In this sample, this clonotype is medium-sized. This beta chain lies outside the target of a library built for alpha chains; its clone size means little. The chain's CDR3 is CASSVLAGGGYNEQFF. As DNA, the CDR3 is TGTGCCAGCAGCGTACTAGCGGGGGGCGGGTACAATGAGCAGTTCTTC. This chain connects TRBV9 to TRBJ2-1; 11 nucleotides agree with TRBD2. The CDR3 runs to 16 residues. Germline V lookup: CDR1 SGDLS, CDR2 YYNGEE. V shed 1 base, J shed 4 bases, and the junction held 4 bases outside the gene matches.

This clonotype was recorded many times. This beta chain came through as a stray read in a library set up for alpha chains, and its size says little. The V gene is TRBV28, the J gene TRBJ1-5; no reliable D call. CDR3 length: 15 residues. Germline V gene sequence: CDR1 MDHEN, CDR2 SYDVKM. Trimming pared 3 bases from V and 3 bases from J, leaving 12 bases between. This CDR3 is CASSFRGVNNQPQHF. The DNA of the CDR3 is TGTGCCAGCAGTTTCCGGGGAGTGAACAATCAGCCCCAGCATTTT.

This clonotype was counted ten times or more. This beta chain is a stray read from a library made for alpha chains; its abundance is not meaningful. The rearrangement links TRBV23-1 to TRBJ1-1, with 11 nucleotides matching TRBD1. TRBV23-1 is flagged as an ORF with uncertain function. Trimming took 0 bases from V and 3 from J; bases not matched to a gene: 9. The CDR3 runs 18 residues. CDR3 DNA: TGCGCCAGCAGTCAATCTGTAGGGCGGGACAGGGGGTACACTGAAGCTTTCTTT. Encoded protein: CASSQSVGRDRGYTEAFF.

This clonotype was seen at least ten times. A library prepared for alpha chains yielded this beta chain as an off-target read; its size is of little meaning. This chain links TRBV20-1 with TRBJ2-5; 11 bases agree with TRBD2. V dropped 3 bases and J dropped 2; count of bases not matched to a gene: 5. The CDR3 has 15 residues. Germline lookup yields CDR1 DFQATT and CDR2 SNEGSKA (reference sequence). CDR3 loop: CSARRTSGRQETQYF. The CDR3 region has the DNA TGCAGTGCTAGGAGGACTAGCGGGCGTCAAGAGACCCAGTACTTC.

This clonotype came up many times. In a library made to pick up alpha chains, this beta chain is a stray read with a size that means little. The CDR3 loop is CASSEATRGAHGYTF. The CDR3 DNA sequence: TGTGCCAGCAGTGAAGCGACTCGGGGGGCGCATGGCTACACCTTC. This sequence joins TRBV2 and TRBJ1-2; D is possibly TRBD1 (6 bases). Germline V gives CDR1 SNHLY, CDR2 FYNNEI. V was shortened by 0 bases and J by 6 bases, with 14 bases between the two germline ends. This CDR3 region has 15 residues.

This clonotype is classed as medium-sized (0.01 to 0.1%). A library prepared for alpha chains yielded this beta chain as an off-target read; its size is of little meaning. This chain joins TRBV20-1 and TRBJ1-1, with D uncertain. Germline CDR1 is DFQATT and CDR2 is SNEGSKA (reference sequence). V was pared by 3 bases and J by 1 base, with 18 bases between. The CDR3 runs 16 residues. The CDR3 bases are TGCAGTGCTAGTCGGCCCGGAGCGGTGGGGAACACTGAAGCTTTCTTT. Its translation: CSASRPGAVGNTEAFF.

There are many counts of this clonotype. Within a library made for alpha chains, this beta chain is off target, and its count is uninformative. V and J are TRBV19 and TRBJ2-6; D is perhaps TRBD1 or TRBD2 (5 bases each). The CDR3 length is 15 residues. Germline V gene data show CDR1 as LNHDA and CDR2 as SQIVND (reference sequence). Trimming removed 3 bases from V and 0 bases from J, with 6 bases in between. Here the CDR3 reads CASSIGGSGANVLTF. The CDR3 DNA reads TGTGCCAGTAGTATTGGGGGCTCTGGGGCCAACGTCCTGACTTTC.

This clonotype has only a few counts. This beta chain came through as a stray read in a library set up for alpha chains, and its size says little. J is TRBJ2-5 and V is TRBV6-1; 8 bases agree with TRBD1. The germline gives CDR1 MNHNS, CDR2 SASEGT. CDR3 length: 14 amino acids. V lost 4 bases to trimming and J lost 5 bases; unmatched junction nucleotides: 6. Written as DNA, the CDR3 is TGTGCCAGCAGTGGGGAGGACAGGGAGGAGACCCAGTACTTC. Translating it yields CASSGEDREETQYF.

This clonotype has a count of ten or more. This beta chain is an off-target read within a library intended for alpha chains, so its frequency means little. The CDR3 bases are TGTGCCAGCACCCCCCGGGGCTTACCTGAAGCTTTCTTT. It encodes CASTPRGLPEAFF. V is TRBV6-5 and J is TRBJ1-1; a weak D match, TRBD1 (5 bases). The CDR3 covers 13 residues. Germline V gene sequence: CDR1 MNHEY, CDR2 SVGAGI. V lost 7 bases and J lost 6, with 15 bases in between.